These 22 T cell receptor beta chains came from one sample sequenced in a study of identical twins. One entry per CDR3 protein, called by TCRdb with MiXCR from the 5' RACE reads. The sample shows about 900,000 distinct CDR3 sequences, 10% to 15% of them seen only once. The same data also went into a second study, on yellow fever vaccine responses in identical twins.

The specimen sequenced was PBMCs. The receptors come from a woman in her late teens or twenties in good health.

V usage is TRBV29-1 and J usage is TRBJ2-7; D may be TRBD1 (6 bases). CDR1 is SQVTM and CDR2 is ANQGSEA in the germline V gene. Trimming left V 3 bases short and J 2 bases short, with 11 bases between. The CDR3 length is 13 residues. The CDR3 nucleotides are TGCAGCGTTGATGGGGACACCACCTACGAGCAGTACTTC. Translated, it gives CSVDGDTTYEQYF.

The chain couples TRBV4-2 to TRBJ2-2; 15 bases agree with TRBD2. The J segment lost 5 bases and the V segment lost 1 base, leaving 8 bases of the junction unmatched. From germline, CDR1 is LGHNA and CDR2 YNFKEQ. The CDR3 is made up of 19 amino acids. This CDR3 reads CASSQAGLAGGRVTGELFF. The CDR3 DNA sequence: TGTGCCAGCAGCCAAGCCGGACTAGCGGGGGGGCGGGTAACCGGGGAGCTGTTTTTT.

The V gene is TRBV3-1, the J gene TRBJ1-3; 9 bases align to TRBD1. From germline, CDR1 is LGHDT and CDR2 YNNKEL (reference sequence). V was pared by 4 bases and J by 9 bases, with 7 bases of the junction left unmatched. CDR3 length equals 14 residues. CDR3 residues: CASSPGQGGGTIYF. In DNA form, the CDR3 reads TGTGCCAGCAGCCCGGGACAGGGAGGCGGCACCATATATTTT. The whole variable domain, remainder taken from reference TRBV3-1 and TRBJ1-3, is DTAVSQTPKYLVTQMGNDKSIKCEQNLGHDTMYWYKQDSKKFLKIMFSYNNKELIINETVPNRFSPKSPDKAHLNLHINSLELGDSAVYFCASSPGQGGGTIYFGEGSWLTVV.

Only a few counts were recorded for this clonotype. CDR3 region: CASRDGRTGGNQPQHF. The CDR3 bases are TGTGCCAGCAGGGACGGTCGGACTGGGGGCAATCAGCCCCAGCATTTT. This chain links TRBV6-1 with TRBJ1-5; D unclear. V lost 6 bases and J lost 2, with 17 bases in between. Germline values: CDR1 MNHNS, CDR2 SASEGT. This CDR3 is built from 16 residues.

This clonotype was counted many times. The rearrangement joins TRBV15 to TRBJ2-2; 8 nucleotides align to TRBD1. CDR3 size: 14 residues. With V trimmed by 4 bases and J by 8 bases, 6 bases remained unmatched. The germline gives CDR1 LNHNV, CDR2 YYDKDF (reference sequence). The CDR3, as DNA: TGTGCCACCAGCAAAAACAGGGGGTCGGGGGAGCTGTTTTTT. It yields the protein CATSKNRGSGELFF.

This clonotype was found a few times. This chain joins TRBV11-2 and TRBJ2-7; D perhaps matches TRBD1 (5 bases). Trimming pared 5 bases from V and 4 bases from J, leaving 12 bases between. Germline V gives CDR1 SGHAT, CDR2 FQNNGV. The CDR3 runs to 13 residues. This CDR3 is CASSPRGQYEQYF. CDR3 bases: TGTGCCAGCAGCCCAAGGGGTCAGTACGAGCAGTACTTC.

The J gene is TRBJ2-7, the V gene TRBV27, with D perhaps matching TRBD1 or TRBD2 (5 bases each). The V gene's germline CDR1 is MNHEY and CDR2 SMNVEV (reference sequence). The CDR3 is made up of 12 amino acids. Trimming stripped 4 bases from V and 6 bases from J, with 10 bases between. The CDR3 region is CASSSSGGEQYV. CDR3 bases: TGTGCCAGCAGTTCCTCTGGGGGCGAGCAGTACGTC.

This clonotype turned up a few times. The chain combines TRBV10-3 with TRBJ2-7, with D possibly being TRBD1 or TRBD2 (5 bases each). CDR1 ENHRY and CDR2 SYGVKD come from the germline V gene. The CDR3 runs to 12 residues. V was trimmed by 2 bases and J by 9 bases, leaving 11 bases between them. The CDR3 region is CAISERDRGQYF. DNA of the CDR3: TGTGCCATCAGTGAGCGGGACCGCGGGCAGTACTTC.

This clonotype showed up many times. The V and J genes are TRBV12-3 or TRBV12-4 and TRBJ1-5, with TRBD1 as a possible D gene (6 bases). The CDR3 extends over 13 amino acids. V lost 6 bases, J lost 7 bases, and 13 bases lay in between. Here the CDR3 DNA reads TGTGCCAGCAGCCTAAGGGGGAACCAGCCCCAGCATTTT. Residues: CASSLRGNQPQHF.

The chain has TRBV11-3 and TRBJ2-1; TRBD1 matches 8 bases. The CDR3 has 13 amino acids. Germline trimming cut 5 bases from V and 6 bases from J; bases unmatched to any gene: 3. CDR1 and CDR2 (germline): SGHNT, YENEEA. The CDR3 bases are TGTGCCAGCAGCATCGGACAGGGCAATGAGCAGTTCTTC. This translates into CASSIGQGNEQFF.

This clonotype was recorded many times. CDR3 sequence reads: CASSAGLSSYGYTF. The CDR3 region has the DNA TGTGCCAGCAGCGCAGGGTTAAGTTCCTATGGCTACACCTTC. The V call is TRBV2, the J call TRBJ1-2; possible D gene TRBD1, 5 bases. Per the germline V gene, CDR1 is SNHLY and CDR2 is FYNNEI. This CDR3 spans 14 amino acids. V was pared by 6 bases and J by 4 bases, with 15 bases between.

This clonotype was counted many times. The chain combines TRBV6-1 with TRBJ1-2, with TRBD1 as a possible D gene (6 bases). The CDR3 runs 13 residues. Germline CDR1 MNHNS, CDR2 SASEGT. Trimming took 6 bases from V and 8 from J, leaving 16 bases between them. The CDR3 is CASSHQGGSGYTF. The CDR3 coding sequence is TGTGCCAGCAGCCACCAAGGGGGAAGCGGCTACACCTTC.

The chain links TRBV19 to TRBJ2-7; tentatively, D is TRBD1 (6 bases). The CDR3 sequence is 13 residues long. Germline values: CDR1 LNHDA, CDR2 SQIVND (reference sequence). V lost 6 bases and J lost 2, with 11 bases in between. This chain's CDR3 is CASSGQPTYEQYF. DNA for the CDR3: TGTGCCAGTAGCGGACAGCCGACCTACGAGCAGTACTTC.

There are a few counts of this clonotype. The chain carries TRBV29-1 and TRBJ1-1; D is uncertain. The CDR3 is made up of 12 amino acids. Germline CDR1 and CDR2: SQVTM and ANQGSEA. Deletions cut 3 bases from V and 0 bases from J, with 5 bases between. CDR3 residues: CSVEGMNTEAFF. CDR3 nucleotide sequence: TGCAGCGTTGAGGGCATGAACACTGAAGCTTTCTTT.

The chain has TRBV5-1 and TRBJ2-1; 8 bases are a match to TRBD2. The trim removed 2 bases at V and 8 bases at J, leaving 6 bases unmatched. Germline V gene sequence: CDR1 SGHRS, CDR2 YFSETQ. CDR3 length: 14 residues. The CDR3 region has the DNA TGCGCCAGCAGCTTAGTGGGAGCGGGAGATGAGCAGTTCTTC. It translates to CASSLVGAGDEQFF.

This clonotype was picked up many times. V usage is TRBV12-3 or TRBV12-4 and J usage is TRBJ2-7; D gene uncertain. V was shortened by 1 base and J by 9 bases, with 7 bases between the two germline ends. The length of the CDR3 is 11 residues. The CDR3 nucleotides read TGTGCCAGCAGTTTAGGCCACGTGCAGTACTTC. Translated: CASSLGHVQYF.

This rearrangement joins TRBV6-5 to TRBJ2-7; D perhaps matches TRBD1 (6 bases). The germline V and J ends were trimmed by 4 bases and 6 bases, with 19 bases remaining between them. Germline V gives CDR1 MNHEY, CDR2 SVGAGI. This CDR3 has 15 residues. The CDR3 region is CASSSAGQGSSEQYF. CDR3 in DNA: TGTGCCAGCAGTTCTGCGGGCCAGGGGAGCTCCGAGCAGTACTTC.

This clonotype was observed a handful of times. The chain uses TRBV2 and TRBJ2-7; D remains ambiguous. V was pared by 6 bases and J by 0 bases, with 12 bases between. The length of the CDR3 is 14 residues. In germline, CDR1 is SNHLY, CDR2 FYNNEI. The CDR3 spells CASRSASSSYEQYF. CDR3 coding DNA: TGTGCCAGCAGATCAGCCTCGAGCTCCTACGAGCAGTACTTC.

This chain connects TRBV10-3 to TRBJ2-3; D may be TRBD2 (5 bases). The length of the CDR3 is 15 residues. Germline V lookup: CDR1 ENHRY, CDR2 SYGVKD. Trimming pared 4 bases from V and 1 base from J, leaving 12 bases between. CDR3 in DNA: TGTGCCATCAGTGGAGAGGGCGTGGGCACAGATACGCAGTATTTT. The encoded protein is CAISGEGVGTDTQYF.

This clonotype has more than one count but fewer than ten. The chain is built from TRBV5-1 and TRBJ2-6; no definite D call. This CDR3 is built from 13 residues. Trimming removed 5 bases from V and 4 bases from J, with 7 bases in between. CDR1 and CDR2 from the germline V gene are SGHRS and YFSETQ. CDR3 loop: CASRAPGANVLTF. CDR3 in DNA: TGCGCCAGCAGGGCGCCGGGGGCCAACGTCCTGACTTTC.

The CDR3 DNA follows: TGTGCCAGCAGGGAGACTAGCTCCCGCACAGATACGCAGTATTTT. This gives the protein CASRETSSRTDTQYF. The chain couples TRBV6-1 to TRBJ2-3, with 7 bases that match TRBD2. CDR1 is MNHNS and CDR2 is SASEGT in the germline V gene. There are 15 residues in the CDR3. J lost 1 base, V lost 6 bases, and 7 bases had no gene match.

This clonotype was seen only a few times. The chain carries TRBV12-3 or TRBV12-4 and TRBJ1-4, with a tentative D call TRBD1 (6 bases). Trimming pared 4 bases from V and 3 bases from J, leaving 9 bases between. The CDR3 contains 14 residues. The CDR3 DNA follows: TGTGCCAGCAGTTCCAGGACAGCTAATGAAAAACTGTTTTTT. Amino acid sequence: CASSSRTANEKLFF.